The present entry profiles one T cell receptor beta chain with its context. Only a few counts were recorded for this clonotype. Its antigen is still unknown. Qualities for individual bases were not recorded, and no much larger clone is one base off. This record belongs to a study of T cell repertoires in cytomegalovirus infection (dated by TCRdb to the late 2010s). About the full investigation: The peptide stimulations were aimed at well-studied HLA-B-restricted epitopes as well as recently identified HLA-C-restricted CMV epitopes, whose presentation resists viral immunomodulation. Because public TCR beta signatures pointed to carriage of CMV infection together with the matching HLA type, the HLA type of each donor mattered for the analysis.

This specimen's treatment or condition label, interpreted: in vitro stimulation with specific CMV peptide epitopes to enrich CMV-specific T cells. This sample was sequenced with an Illumina HiSeq 1500. TCRdb reran the public reads through fastp at Q25 and MiXCR, keeping productive beta chains. Here each entry gathers all rows of one CDR3 protein and keeps the most common genes and DNA. The sample table shows roughly 990,000 distinct CDR3 sequences, and around 29% are seen once. The ten largest make up around an eighth of the sample. The full study reports these points: The ex vivo response was dominated by HLA-C-restricted CMV-specific TCR beta clonotypes, which also provided the single most frequent clonotype in two of eight donors. In both this cohort and an independent cohort of several hundred donors, the cumulative frequency of public TCR beta family members distinguished carriers of CMV infection plus the relevant HLA type.

The sequence derives from a human donor in good health (CMV status not recorded). Some clones in this sample may be carry-over from other donors' samples. Specimen: cultured CD8+ T cells from PBMCs, collected from culture after CMV antigen stimulation.

The CDR3 reads CASSLIISGGSTDTQYF. The DNA reads as follows: TGTGCCAGCAGCTTAATCATTTCGGGGGGCAGCACAGATACGCAGTATTTT. The chain is assembled from TRBV7-6 and TRBJ2-3; tentative D gene TRBD2, with 7 bases matching. The CDR3, from cysteine to phenylalanine, totals 17 residues. Here the CDR3 DNA is all that survives: 51 bases in frame from base 1. The germline ends are 15 bases apart after V is trimmed by 2 bases and J by 0 bases. CDR1 and CDR2, looked up from the germline V gene, are SGHVS and FNYEAQ.